Listed here are 27 T cell receptor beta chains from one sample, sequenced in a study of T-cell reconstitution after alpha-beta-depleted transplantation in children. Preparation of the TCRbeta library used unique molecular identifiers. TCRdb reanalysed the PCR reads using MiXCR and keeps one entry per CDR3 protein. The table has approximately 190,000 distinct CDR3 sequences, about 8.7% seen once. The sample here was PBMCs, mostly from graft donor cells, taken 360 days after TCRalphabeta/CD19-depleted stem cell transplant. The source of these receptors is a male patient aged 2-9 years who had a stem cell transplant for acute myeloid leukemia, so the T cells may come from the graft donor.

This clonotype was counted only a few times. V and J are TRBV12-3 or TRBV12-4 and TRBJ2-2, with 8 positions matching TRBD2. The CDR3 has 16 amino acids. The V segment lost 6 bases and the J segment 0 bases; nucleotides outside the gene matches: 6. The CDR3 nucleotides are TGTGCCAGCAGAGGACCCGGGGGGGCGAACACCGGGGAGCTGTTTTTT. Translated, it gives CASRGPGGANTGELFF.

This rearrangement joins TRBV3-1 to TRBJ2-5; 12 bases map to TRBD2. CDR3 length: 18 amino acids. J lost 5 bases, V lost 0 bases, and 10 bases had no gene match. Germline V gene sequence: CDR1 LGHDT, CDR2 YNNKEL (reference sequence). DNA for the CDR3: TGTGCCAGCAGCCAAGATCGACTAGCGGGAGTCAACGGGGAGACCCAGTACTTC. Its translation is CASSQDRLAGVNGETQYF.

The V gene is TRBV29-1, the J gene TRBJ2-7; the D gene is possibly TRBD2 (5 bases). V was clipped by 7 bases and J by 0 bases, with 28 bases between them. This CDR3 comprises 18 residues. Germline V gene lookup returns CDR1 SQVTM and CDR2 ANQGSEA. The chain's CDR3 is CSAFYPFGGRSSSYEQYF. CDR3 sequence (DNA): TGCAGCGCGTTTTACCCGTTCGGAGGCCGCTCGAGCTCCTACGAGCAGTACTTC.

The table lists this clonotype with many counts. DNA for the CDR3: TGTGCCAGCCGTTTAGGGGTTAGGGATGGCTACACCTTC. Amino acids: CASRLGVRDGYTF. The chain has TRBV5-6 and TRBJ1-2, with D maybe TRBD1 (5 bases). Germline lookup yields CDR1 SGHDT and CDR2 YYEEEE. CDR3 length: 13 amino acids. V lost 7 bases, J lost 6 bases, and 16 bases lay in between.

This clonotype appeared many times. This rearrangement joins TRBV15 to TRBJ2-1, with 13 bases fitting TRBD2. With V trimmed by 5 bases and J by 7 bases, 5 bases remained unmatched. CDR1 is LNHNV and CDR2 is YYDKDF in the germline V gene (reference sequence). The CDR3 consists of 15 residues. The CDR3 DNA reads as TGTGCCACCAGCCTGCGACTAGCGGGGGGAAATGAGCAGTTCTTC. Translated, it gives CATSLRLAGGNEQFF.

A few counts support this clonotype. The chain has TRBV7-2 and TRBJ2-1; 7 positions agree with TRBD1. Trimming removed 4 bases from V and 8 bases from J; junction bases left unmatched: 11. Germline CDR1 and CDR2: SGHTA and FQGNSA. This CDR3 contains 15 residues. The CDR3 nucleotides are TGTGCCAGCAGCTCTGACAGGGTAACCCCCCATGAGCAGTTCTTC. Protein product: CASSSDRVTPHEQFF.

The chain uses TRBV7-2 and TRBJ2-1; 9 nucleotides agree with TRBD2. The V gene's germline CDR1 is SGHTA and CDR2 FQGNSA. The CDR3 spans 15 residues. The V and J ends lost 1 base and 7 bases, in that order; junction bases with no gene match: 5. The CDR3 sequence: CASSLVLAGTNEQFF. The CDR3 nucleotides are TGTGCCAGCAGCTTAGTCCTAGCGGGAACTAATGAGCAGTTCTTC.

This clonotype occurred many times. This chain connects TRBV7-2 to TRBJ1-5, with a possible D match to TRBD1 (6 bases). This CDR3 comprises 16 residues. Trimming cost V 0 bases and J 5 bases, with 14 bases left between them. Germline CDR1 is SGHTA and CDR2 is FQGNSA. CDR3 in amino acids: CASSLARVGGDQPQHF. The CDR3 DNA reads as TGTGCCAGCAGCTTAGCGCGTGTGGGGGGCGATCAGCCCCAGCATTTT.

This clonotype has a count of ten or more. The V and J genes are TRBV20-1 and TRBJ2-7, with D perhaps TRBD1 (5 bases). The V end lost 0 bases, the J end lost 2 bases, and 17 bases lay between the germline ends. The length of the CDR3 is 16 residues. Germline V gives CDR1 DFQATT, CDR2 SNEGSKA (reference sequence). This CDR3 is CSARDLAGRIAYEQYF. In DNA form, the CDR3 reads TGCAGTGCTAGAGATCTCGCAGGGCGGATAGCCTACGAGCAGTACTTC.

In its sample, this clonotype was seen many times. This chain links TRBV5-1 with TRBJ2-1; D not resolved. Trimming took off 3 bases at V and 4 bases at J, with 8 bases between the two ends. Germline CDR1 reads SGHRS; CDR2 reads YFSETQ. The CDR3 is 13 amino acids. In nucleotides, the CDR3 is TGCGCCAGCAGCTGGGATGTATACAATGAGCAGTTCTTC. The encoded protein is CASSWDVYNEQFF.

This clonotype was counted at least ten times. This chain uses TRBV20-1 with TRBJ2-3; 10 bases agree with TRBD2. Unmatched junction bases numbered 10, after V lost 5 bases and J lost 11 bases. Germline CDR1 DFQATT, CDR2 SNEGSKA (reference sequence). The CDR3 has 13 amino acids. The CDR3 region is CSALTSGTSLQYF. The CDR3 nucleotides read TGCAGTGCTCTTACTAGCGGGACATCCTTGCAGTATTTT.

Written as DNA, the CDR3 is TGCGCCAGCAGCTTATGGGCCAGGGAGTTGCGGGAGCAGTACTTC. It is translated as CASSLWARELREQYF. This chain joins TRBV5-1 and TRBJ2-7; tentatively, D is TRBD1 or TRBD2 (5 bases each). Trimming shortened V by 2 bases and J by 7 bases, and 19 bases separated the two germline ends. The V gene's germline CDR1 is SGHRS and CDR2 YFSETQ. The CDR3 runs 15 residues.

The rearrangement uses TRBV6-5 and TRBJ2-3, with D perhaps TRBD2 (5 bases). CDR1 MNHEY and CDR2 SVGAGI come from the germline V gene. Between the trimmed V and J ends, which lost 5 bases and 0 bases, there was a span of 15 bases. The CDR3 has 16 amino acids. CDR3: CASSHIRTASTDTQYF. The CDR3 DNA sequence: TGTGCCAGCAGTCACATTAGGACTGCTAGCACAGATACGCAGTATTTT.

This clonotype was counted at least ten times. V usage is TRBV12-3 or TRBV12-4 and J usage is TRBJ2-5; D gene uncertain. With 2 bases removed from V and 1 base from J, the gap between germline ends came to 8 bases. CDR3 length: 14 residues. CDR3 sequence: CASSLLSLQETQYF. CDR3 coding DNA: TGTGCCAGCAGTTTATTGAGCCTCCAAGAGACCCAGTACTTC.

This clonotype was counted at least ten times. The chain combines TRBV4-3 with TRBJ2-7; D not certain. Germline-derived CDR1 and CDR2 are LGHNA and YSLEER. This CDR3 has 14 amino acids. Trimming took 1 base from V and 6 from J, leaving 13 bases between them. The CDR3 sequence is CASSQVSFLGEQYF. CDR3 DNA: TGCGCCAGCAGCCAAGTTTCTTTCCTAGGCGAGCAGTACTTC.

The CDR3 is CATSGTVSSYNEQFF. CDR3 nucleotides: TGTGCCACGTCCGGGACGGTGAGCTCCTACAATGAGCAGTTCTTC. The chain links TRBV19 to TRBJ2-1, with D perhaps TRBD1 or TRBD2 (5 bases each). CDR1 LNHDA and CDR2 SQIVND come from the germline V gene (reference sequence). V lost 10 bases and J lost 0, with 16 bases in between. This CDR3 contains 15 residues.

This clonotype turned up a few times. The chain has TRBV5-6 and TRBJ2-3; TRBD2 might be the D (6 bases). The CDR3 contains 16 residues. CDR1 is SGHDT and CDR2 is YYEEEE in the germline V gene. The V end lost 2 bases, the J end lost 2 bases, and 15 bases lay between the germline ends. CDR3 bases: TGTGCCAGCAGCTTTACCCGGGACTCTCTCACAGATACGCAGTATTTT. This codes for CASSFTRDSLTDTQYF.

This clonotype was detected only a few times. V and J are TRBV11-2 and TRBJ2-7; the match to TRBD2 covers 9 bases. Germline CDR1 reads SGHAT; CDR2 reads FQNNGV. V was clipped by 2 bases and J by 3 bases; unmatched bases: 14. The CDR3 is 18 amino acids. DNA for the CDR3: TGTGCCAGCAGCTTATCAGGTCTAGCGGGGCTCCTCTTCTACGAGCAGTACTTC. Its protein product is CASSLSGLAGLLFYEQYF.

This clonotype was counted ten times or more. The J gene is TRBJ2-3, the V gene TRBV6-2 or TRBV6-3; no reliable D call. This CDR3 has 14 amino acids. The V gene lost 6 bases and the J gene lost 2 bases, with 12 bases spanning the gap. Germline V gene data show CDR1 as MNHEY and CDR2 as SVGEGT. The CDR3 here is CASRTGLLTDTQYF. The CDR3 nucleotides read TGTGCCAGCAGAACGGGCCTCCTCACAGATACGCAGTATTTT.

This clonotype was recorded at least ten times. V usage is TRBV12-3 or TRBV12-4 and J usage is TRBJ2-7; D gene ambiguous. The V and J ends lost 1 base and 0 bases respectively, with 4 bases between them. The CDR3 is made up of 13 amino acids. CDR3 loop: CASSLGYSYEQYV. The CDR3 DNA reads TGTGCCAGCAGTTTAGGGTACTCCTACGAGCAGTACGTC.

There are a few counts of this clonotype. The V call is TRBV12-3 or TRBV12-4, the J call TRBJ1-2, with TRBD1 matching over 7 bases. The CDR3 is 15 residues long. V shed 6 bases, J shed 2 bases, and the junction held 9 bases outside the gene matches. In nucleotides, the CDR3 is TGTGCCAGCAGGTCTGACAGGGATCGGAACTATGGCTACACCTTC. Its protein product is CASRSDRDRNYGYTF.

The chain combines TRBV29-1 with TRBJ2-7; 7 bases fit TRBD1. The trim removed 5 bases at V and 4 bases at J, leaving 5 bases unmatched. The CDR3 spans 12 residues. The germline gives CDR1 SQVTM, CDR2 ANQGSEA. The CDR3 reads CSVRGLGYEQYF. The CDR3 DNA reads TGCAGCGTTAGGGGGCTGGGATACGAGCAGTACTTC.

The rearrangement joins TRBV10-3 to TRBJ2-7; 11 bases fit TRBD2. The ends lost 7 bases at V and 3 bases at J; junction bases unmatched: 8. This CDR3 spans 15 amino acids. Germline loops: CDR1 ENHRY, CDR2 SYGVKD. The CDR3 DNA reads as TGTGCCATCACCCCCAGACTAGCGGGGTTCTACGAGCAGTACTTC. Translation gives CAITPRLAGFYEQYF.

This clonotype was detected ten times or more. The rearrangement uses TRBV10-3 and TRBJ2-1; 8 bases map to TRBD2. Trimming took 8 bases from V and 6 from J; bases not matched to a gene: 9. The CDR3 is made up of 14 amino acids. Per the germline V gene, CDR1 is ENHRY and CDR2 is SYGVKD. The CDR3 DNA sequence: TGTGCCATCGGCCACGGGACTAGGTTCAATGAGCAGTTCTTC. It specifies CAIGHGTRFNEQFF.

This clonotype has ten or more counts. The chain combines TRBV5-1 with TRBJ2-3; D may correspond to TRBD1 or TRBD2 (5 bases each). This CDR3 has 14 amino acids. V lost 6 bases, J lost 2 bases, and 13 bases lay in between. The germline gives CDR1 SGHRS, CDR2 YFSETQ. The CDR3 nucleotides read TGCGCCAGCAAGGTCGGGGCCGACACAGATACGCAGTATTTT. Translated, it gives CASKVGADTDTQYF.

This clonotype has just a few counts. The chain joins TRBV10-2 to TRBJ2-5, with TRBD2 matching 12 bases. In germline, CDR1 is WSHSY, CDR2 SAAADI. The CDR3 loop spans 15 amino acids. V lost 3 bases, J lost 5 bases, and 4 bases stayed unmatched. CDR3 DNA: TGCGCCAGCAGTGAACCGGGACTAGCGGGTGAGACCCAGTACTTC. Translation: CASSEPGLAGETQYF.

This chain connects TRBV5-1 to TRBJ2-1; the D gene is possibly TRBD2 (6 bases). The germline V and J ends were trimmed by 4 bases and 4 bases, with 18 bases remaining between them. Germline values: CDR1 SGHRS, CDR2 YFSETQ. The CDR3 contains 16 residues. This CDR3 is CASSIGAVSGYNEQFF. The CDR3 nucleotides read TGCGCCAGCAGCATTGGCGCGGTTAGCGGTTACAATGAGCAGTTCTTC.